This T cell receptor (beta chain) is from a study of T cells in Graves' hyperthyroidism and ophthalmopathy. This clonotype was seen many times. Amplified regions were TCR beta CDR3 sequences from RNA transcripts. A first-round RT-PCR of the TCR CDR3 used the HTBI primer set. TCRdb itself ran the multiplex PCR reads through MiXCR, one entry per CDR3 protein. This sample carries about 610,000 distinct CDR3 sequences, 14% to 15% of them seen once, and the ten largest clones take over 3.5%. V was trimmed by 7 bases and J by 2 bases, leaving 11 bases between them. CDR3 length equals 13 residues. The material sequenced was blood. The sequence derives from a woman in her thirties or forties with Graves' ophthalmopathy. V and J are TRBV12-3 or TRBV12-4 and TRBJ1-1; D is unresolved. Here the CDR3 reads CASTPVENTEAFF. The CDR3, as DNA: TGTGCCAGCACCCCCGTAGAAAACACTGAAGCTTTCTTT.